The T cell receptor beta chain described here comes from a study of blood T cells in healthy people across ages. As regards this clonotype: The antigen is not known.

Next came a second PCR, run for roughly 6 to 11 cycles, which used a sample-barcoded 5' primer along with a J-beta primer mix. From the 5' RACE reads, TCRdb called clonotypes with MiXCR, one entry per CDR3 protein. The table has some 700,000 distinct CDR3 sequences, roughly 41% seen once; the top ten hold less than 25%. Whole-study results and caveats: Roughly linearly, TCR beta diversity per million T cells fell as age increased.

The material sequenced was blood. The receptor's source is an older woman in good health.

CDR3 region: CSALFGPILELFF. CDR3 coding DNA: TGCAGTGCTCTCTTCGGACCCATTCTGGAACTGTTTTTT. The gene calls are TRBV20-1 and TRBJ1-4, with D unresolved. Trimming removed 5 bases from V and 12 bases from J, with 19 bases in between. CDR1 is DFQATT and CDR2 is SNEGSKA in the germline V gene (reference sequence). This CDR3 has 13 amino acids.